This TCR beta chain was documented in a study of T cell repertoires in cytomegalovirus infection. On the study more broadly: The public TCR beta signatures pointed to both CMV infection and matching HLA type.

Each CDR3 protein gets one entry after TCRdb re-called the reads with MiXCR. The table has hundreds of thousands of distinct CDR3 sequences, 24% seen once. With V trimmed by 4 bases and J by 4 bases, 9 bases remained unmatched. The CDR3 consists of 15 residues. In germline, CDR1 is SEHNR, CDR2 FQNEAQ (reference sequence). Ten or more counts support this clonotype. The sequenced sample consisted of CD8+ T cells from PBMCs. The TCR was taken from a human donor in good health (CMV status not recorded). Some clones in this sample may be carry-over from other donors' samples. The chain couples TRBV7-9 to TRBJ1-1; 7 bases fit TRBD1. The CDR3 region has the DNA TGTGCCAGCAGCTCTCGCCGACAGGGTTTCACTGAAGCTTTCTTT. Amino acids: CASSSRRQGFTEAFF.